The T cell receptor beta chain described here comes from a study of shared clonotypes between healthy human individuals. In regard to this clone: Its target is not known.

The assay was run at deep level. Sequenced by immunoSEQ multiplex PCR; TCRdb stores in-frame clones only, minus some. The data hold roughly 760,000 clones, with roughly 70% observed a single time. Overall study findings and caveats: Richness estimates generally favored naive over memory subsets.

Germline assignment: CDR1 SNHLY and CDR2 FYNNEI. V dropped 6 bases and J dropped 4 bases, with 13 bases sitting between them. The CDR3 is 13 amino acids. This chain joins TRBV2 and TRBJ2-7; TRBD1 is a possible D gene (5 bases). Sample: memory CD4+ T cells sorted from blood. The sample's subset: CD45RA-negative fraction. This sequence was found in a woman younger than 45 in good health. CDR3 region: CASRRTPEYEQYF. The CDR3 DNA is TGTGCCAGCAGAAGGACACCTGAATACGAGCAGTACTTC.